This T cell receptor (beta chain) was recovered during a study of cytomegalovirus exposure and HLA in healthy donors. Points from the study as a whole: Reported results showed that the classifier diagnosed cytomegalovirus status with high specificity and sensitivity. CMV antigen specificity was confirmed in vitro for a few CMV-associated chains.

In the case of this clone: Its specificity is unknown.

The CDR3 has 17 residues. Germline V CDR1 and CDR2: SGHAT, FQNNGV. After removal of 5 bases from V and 5 bases from J, the junction contained 13 bases not matched to a gene. The assay was immunoSEQ multiplex PCR, and TCRdb's table has in-frame clones only and misses some. The data contain some 150,000 clones, 75% to 90% of them singletons. Sequenced input: PBMCs. This receptor was identified in a young man in good health and CMV-seropositive. This rearrangement joins TRBV11-2 to TRBJ2-5, with TRBD2 identical over 11 bases. The CDR3 spells CASSQKGSGGARETQYF. For the CDR3, the DNA is TGTGCCAGCAGCCAGAAGGGTAGCGGGGGGGCGAGGGAGACCCAGTACTTC.